The clone carrying this T cell receptor beta chain has a count of ten or more. TCRdb passed the 5' RACE reads through MiXCR, listing each CDR3 protein once. The data hold 500,000 to 650,000 distinct CDR3 sequences, with roughly a sixth observed a single time. Germline V gives CDR1 LGHNA, CDR2 YSLEER. The CDR3 has 19 amino acids. The V gene lost 1 base and the J gene lost 1 base, with 22 bases spanning the gap. The record originates from a study of T cells after yellow fever vaccination. Study background: Researchers used SMART-Seq v4 Ultra Low Input to prepare fractions that had low cell numbers.

The TCR originated in a man aged 18 to 35 who received the YFV17D yellow fever vaccine. The rearrangement uses TRBV4-3 and TRBJ1-2; D perhaps matches TRBD1 (5 bases). Specimen: PBMCs, collected about 5 days after the first yellow fever vaccination. CDR3 sequence (DNA): TGCGCCAGCAGCCAAGTCATGCCCCAGGGTCTGAAGTTTAACTATGGCTACACCTTC. The encoded protein is CASSQVMPQGLKFNYGYTF.